This T cell receptor beta chain was recorded in a study of monozygotic twins with inflammatory bowel disease. General study points: The results supported no single strong signal or clonotype associated with IBD. Twins with IBD had fewer clonotypes in common with others than healthy twins, particularly during disease activity.

On this clonotype: The antigen is not known.

The length of the CDR3 is 15 residues. The germline V gene encodes CDR1 SGHRS and CDR2 YFSETQ. With eight separate reactions per sample, the authors made cDNA. Using TCRalpha and TCRbeta cDNA, the researchers carried out two nested PCRs that lasted approximately 16 and 10 cycles. Reanalyzing the 5' RACE reads, TCRdb keeps one entry per CDR3 protein, without DNA. This table lists a few hundred thousand distinct CDR3 sequences. The chain recombines TRBV5-1 with TRBJ1-3. This sequence was found in a human donor with ulcerative colitis or Crohn's disease, or a healthy co-twin of an affected twin (not recorded which). The sample comprised blood. CDR3 residues: CASSLGSRSGNTIYF.